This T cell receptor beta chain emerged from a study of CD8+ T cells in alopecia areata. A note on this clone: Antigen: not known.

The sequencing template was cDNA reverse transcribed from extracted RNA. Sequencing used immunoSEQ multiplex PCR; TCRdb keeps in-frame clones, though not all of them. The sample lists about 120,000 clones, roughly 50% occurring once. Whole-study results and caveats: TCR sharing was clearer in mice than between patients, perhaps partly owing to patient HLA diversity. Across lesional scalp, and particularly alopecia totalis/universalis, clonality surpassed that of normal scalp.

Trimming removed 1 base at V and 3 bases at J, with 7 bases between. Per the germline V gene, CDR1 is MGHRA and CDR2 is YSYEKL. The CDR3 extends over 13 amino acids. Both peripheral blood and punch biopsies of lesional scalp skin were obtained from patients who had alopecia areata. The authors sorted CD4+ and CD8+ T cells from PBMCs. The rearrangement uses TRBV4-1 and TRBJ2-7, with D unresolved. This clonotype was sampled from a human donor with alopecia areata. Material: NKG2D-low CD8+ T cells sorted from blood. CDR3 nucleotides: TGCGCCAGCAGCCAAGTTAAGGGCTACGAGCAGTACTTC. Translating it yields CASSQVKGYEQYF.